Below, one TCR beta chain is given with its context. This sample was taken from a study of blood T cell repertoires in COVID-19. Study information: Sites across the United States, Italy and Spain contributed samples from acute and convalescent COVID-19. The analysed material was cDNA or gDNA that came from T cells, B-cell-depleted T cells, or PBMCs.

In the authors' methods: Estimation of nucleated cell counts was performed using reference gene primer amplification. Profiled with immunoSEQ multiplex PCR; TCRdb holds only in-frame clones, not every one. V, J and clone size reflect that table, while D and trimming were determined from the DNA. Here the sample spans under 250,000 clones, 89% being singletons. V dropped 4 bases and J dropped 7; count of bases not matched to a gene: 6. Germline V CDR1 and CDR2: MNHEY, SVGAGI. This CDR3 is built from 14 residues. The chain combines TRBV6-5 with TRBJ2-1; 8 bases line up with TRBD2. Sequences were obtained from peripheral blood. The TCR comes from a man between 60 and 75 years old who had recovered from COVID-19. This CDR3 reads CASSLAGSRNEQFF. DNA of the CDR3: TGTGCCAGCAGTTTAGCGGGGTCGAGAAATGAGCAGTTCTTC.